The next 23 T cell receptor beta chains were all read from a single sample in a study of cytomegalovirus exposure and HLA in healthy donors. TCRdb's table, derived via immunoSEQ multiplex PCR, lists solely in-frame clones and lacks some. The data hold 260,000 or so clones, with 80% to 95% observed a single time. Sequencing was carried out using PBMCs. These receptors all stem from a woman in her 30s in good health and CMV-seronegative.

The chain uses TRBV19 and TRBJ2-7, with D tentatively TRBD1 (6 bases). The CDR3 has 14 amino acids. CDR1 and CDR2 from the germline V gene are LNHDA and SQIVND (reference sequence). The ends were cut back, 6 bases at V and 6 bases at J, with 18 bases in the middle. CDR3 loop: CASSAQKQGSEQYF. The CDR3 DNA reads TGTGCCAGTAGCGCCCAAAAACAGGGTTCCGAGCAGTACTTC.

The V gene is TRBV7-3, the J gene TRBJ2-2, with TRBD2 matching over 7 bases. Germline values: CDR1 SGHTA, CDR2 FQGTGA. The CDR3 covers 17 residues. The J segment lost 2 bases and the V segment lost 2 bases, leaving 8 bases of the junction unmatched. For the CDR3, the DNA is TGTGCCAGCAGCTTATCGACTAGCTCCTATAACACCGGGGAGCTGTTTTTT. Amino acid sequence: CASSLSTSSYNTGELFF.

This clone was seen only once. The chain is built from TRBV30 and TRBJ1-4, with TRBD1 identical over 8 bases. The CDR3 runs to 13 residues. The V and J ends lost 5 bases and 1 base, in that order; junction bases with no gene match: 0. The germline CDR1 and CDR2 sequences are GTSNPN and SVGIG (reference sequence). CDR3 amino acids: CAWDRGTNEKLFF. In DNA form, the CDR3 reads TGTGCCTGGGACAGGGGAACTAATGAAAAACTGTTTTTT.

This chain's CDR3 is CASSPPSGYYEQYF. CDR3 bases: TGTGCCAGCAGCCCCCCTAGCGGTTACTACGAGCAGTACTTC. The V call is TRBV7-2, the J call TRBJ2-7; 7 positions agree with TRBD2. With V trimmed by 5 bases and J by 3 bases, 7 bases remained unmatched. The CDR3 sequence is 14 residues long. Germline V lookup: CDR1 SGHTA, CDR2 FQGNSA.

The genes are TRBV6-1 and TRBJ2-2, with 9 bases identical to TRBD1. CDR3 length: 15 amino acids. The trim removed 5 bases at V and 7 bases at J, leaving 8 bases unmatched. Germline lookup yields CDR1 MNHNS and CDR2 SASEGT. In DNA, the CDR3 is TGTGCCAGCAGTACTGGGACAGGGAGTTTCGGGGAGCTGTTTTTT. Its translation: CASSTGTGSFGELFF.

The V and J genes are TRBV11-2 and TRBJ2-5; D uncertain. V was shortened by 0 bases and J by 4 bases, with 3 bases between the two germline ends. This CDR3 has 12 amino acids. Germline V CDR1 and CDR2: SGHAT, FQNNGV. The CDR3 region has the DNA TGTGCCAGCAGCTTAGATCTAGAGACCCAGTACTTC. It translates to CASSLDLETQYF.

V is TRBV15 and J is TRBJ2-7; D is possibly TRBD1 (6 bases). The CDR3 totals 16 residues. Germline CDR1 and CDR2: LNHNV and YYDKDF (reference sequence). V lost 1 base and J lost 2, with 15 bases in between. CDR3 residues: CATSRGPGGTPYEQYF. The CDR3 bases are TGTGCCACCAGCAGAGGGCCTGGGGGCACCCCCTACGAGCAGTACTTC.

The rearrangement links TRBV13 to TRBJ2-3; 8 bases are shared with TRBD2. V lost 4 bases, J lost 4 bases, and 10 bases stayed unmatched. This CDR3 has 16 residues. The germline V gene encodes CDR1 PRHDT and CDR2 FYEKMQ (reference sequence). CDR3: CASSSPGTSGPDTQYF. The CDR3 bases are TGTGCCAGCAGCTCGCCCGGGACTAGTGGGCCAGATACGCAGTATTTT. Drawing the rest from reference TRBV13 and TRBJ2-3, the complete variable domain is AAGVIQSPRHLIKEKRETATLKCYPIPRHDTVYWYQQGPGQDPQFLISFYEKMQSDKGSIPDRFSAQQFSDYHSELNMSSLELGDSALYFCASSSPGTSGPDTQYFGPGTRLTVL.

This clone was observed a few times. V is TRBV28 and J is TRBJ2-5; 7 nucleotides line up with TRBD2. The CDR3 runs 13 residues. Per the germline V gene, CDR1 is MDHEN and CDR2 is SYDVKM. The J segment lost 7 bases and the V segment lost 3 bases, leaving 5 bases of the junction unmatched. Here the CDR3 reads CASSFPPSGTQYF. CDR3 coding DNA: TGTGCCAGCAGTTTTCCCCCTAGCGGGACCCAGTACTTC.

This rearrangement joins TRBV6-5 to TRBJ2-7; D possibly corresponds to TRBD1 (5 bases). With 8 bases removed from V and 2 bases from J, the gap between germline ends came to 10 bases. CDR1 is MNHEY, CDR2 SVGAGI, per germline. The CDR3 runs 12 residues. The CDR3 region is CASATAAYEQYF. Written as DNA, the CDR3 is TGTGCCAGCGCGACAGCAGCCTACGAGCAGTACTTC.

A few counts support this clone. This chain links TRBV10-3 with TRBJ2-7, with TRBD2 as a possible D gene (5 bases). The CDR3 sequence is 15 residues long. V gave up 10 bases and J gave up 0 bases, with 19 bases separating them. Germline V gives CDR1 ENHRY, CDR2 SYGVKD. CDR3 residues: CATSQRAESSYEQYF. In nucleotides, the CDR3 is TGTGCCACGTCTCAAAGAGCGGAGAGCTCCTACGAGCAGTACTTC.

This chain connects TRBV7-9 to TRBJ2-7; D is perhaps TRBD2 (5 bases). V was trimmed by 7 bases and J by 0 bases, leaving 7 bases between them. This CDR3 spans 12 amino acids. Germline-derived CDR1 and CDR2 are SEHNR and FQNEAQ (reference sequence). The CDR3 region is CASIGSSYEQYF. In nucleotides, the CDR3 is TGTGCCAGCATAGGGAGCTCCTACGAGCAGTACTTC.

This chain connects TRBV5-1 to TRBJ2-3; 7 bases map to TRBD2. The CDR3 contains 16 residues. V was clipped by 0 bases and J by 0 bases; unmatched bases: 4. Germline CDR1 is SGHRS and CDR2 is YFSETQ. In DNA form, the CDR3 reads TGCGCCAGCAGCTTGGTTGGTAGCGGGAGCACAGATACGCAGTATTTT. It yields the protein CASSLVGSGSTDTQYF.

The chain has TRBV5-6 and TRBJ2-7; D tentatively fits TRBD1 or TRBD2 (5 bases each). Germline CDR1 is SGHDT and CDR2 is YYEEEE. The CDR3 has 17 amino acids. The V end was cut by 5 bases, the J end by 7 bases, with 28 bases between. Here the CDR3 reads CASSLSGTDISLGEQYF. The CDR3 nucleotides are TGTGCCAGCAGTCTGTCCGGGACCGACATCTCTTTGGGGGAGCAGTACTTC.

This rearrangement joins TRBV2 to TRBJ2-3, with D uncertain. Germline V CDR1 and CDR2: SNHLY, FYNNEI. This CDR3 has 14 amino acids. Trimming removed 4 bases from V and 4 bases from J, with 12 bases in between. The CDR3 here is CASSGVGIADTQYF. The CDR3 DNA is TGTGCCAGCAGTGGGGTGGGTATTGCAGATACGCAGTATTTT.

V and J are TRBV4-3 and TRBJ2-7; 8 bases match TRBD1. The trim removed 3 bases at V and 4 bases at J, leaving 2 bases unmatched. This CDR3 region has 13 residues. Germline V gene lookup returns CDR1 LGHNA and CDR2 YSLEER. CDR3 in amino acids: CASSQDRAYEQYF. In DNA, the CDR3 is TGCGCCAGCAGCCAGGACAGGGCTTACGAGCAGTACTTC.

The gene calls are TRBV7-9 and TRBJ2-4; D possibly corresponds to TRBD2 (6 bases). The CDR3 has 14 amino acids. Germline V gives CDR1 SEHNR, CDR2 FQNEAQ (reference sequence). V lost 5 bases, J lost 6 bases, and 14 bases lay in between. DNA of the CDR3: TGTGCCAGCAGCGGAGGGAACGGGGGAAACATTCAGTACTTC. Amino acid sequence: CASSGGNGGNIQYF.

The genes are TRBV28 and TRBJ1-4, with 8 positions matching TRBD1. The CDR3 covers 16 residues. CDR1 is MDHEN, CDR2 SYDVKM, per germline. V lost 5 bases, J lost 7 bases, and 12 bases stayed unmatched. The CDR3 sequence: CASSNHAAQGGEKLFF. CDR3 sequence (DNA): TGTGCCAGCAGTAACCACGCCGCACAGGGGGGTGAAAAACTGTTTTTT.

The chain has TRBV11-1 and TRBJ2-7; TRBD1 matches at 7 bases. The CDR3 extends over 15 amino acids. Germline CDR1 reads SGHAT; CDR2 reads FQDESV (reference sequence). Trimming at V came to 4 bases and at J to 3 bases, leaving 9 bases not matched to a gene. The CDR3 region has the DNA TGTGCCAGCAGCTCCCCGGGGACAGTGAACTACGAGCAGTACTTC. Encoded protein: CASSSPGTVNYEQYF.

This clone was observed once. V gene TRBV4-3 combines with J gene TRBJ1-4; D unclear. This CDR3 has 15 residues. V lost 0 bases to trimming and J lost 7 bases, with 12 bases between them. The germline V gene encodes CDR1 LGHNA and CDR2 YSLEER. DNA of the CDR3: TGCGCCAGCAGCCAAGATACGCGGGCGAGTGAAAAACTGTTTTTT. It yields the protein CASSQDTRASEKLFF.

This chain links TRBV19 with TRBJ2-1; TRBD2 is a possible D gene (5 bases). Between the trimmed V and J ends, which lost 5 bases and 5 bases, there was a span of 13 bases. The germline V gene has CDR1 LNHDA and CDR2 SQIVND (reference sequence). CDR3 length: 14 amino acids. The chain's CDR3 is CASSFVDGNNEQFF. CDR3 coding DNA: TGTGCCAGTAGTTTCGTCGACGGGAACAATGAGCAGTTCTTC. Filled out from reference TRBV19 and TRBJ2-1, the complete variable domain reads DGGITQSPKYLFRKEGQNVTLSCEQNLNHDAMYWYRQDPGQGLRLIYYSQIVNDFQKGDIAEGYSVSREKKESFPLTVTSAQKNPTAFYLCASSFVDGNNEQFFGPGTRLTVL.

This clone was observed a single time. The chain has TRBV13 and TRBJ2-7; no definite D call. Germline loops: CDR1 PRHDT, CDR2 FYEKMQ (reference sequence). The V end lost 3 bases, the J end lost 3 bases, and 12 bases lay between the germline ends. The CDR3 totals 14 residues. The CDR3 DNA is TGTGCCAGCAGCTTCGGAGTACTCGGCTACGAGCAGTACTTC. Amino acid sequence: CASSFGVLGYEQYF. Together with reference TRBV13 and TRBJ2-7, the CDR3 gives the full variable domain: AAGVIQSPRHLIKEKRETATLKCYPIPRHDTVYWYQQGPGQDPQFLISFYEKMQSDKGSIPDRFSAQQFSDYHSELNMSSLELGDSALYFCASSFGVLGYEQYFGPGTRLTVT.

The rearrangement joins TRBV7-3 to TRBJ2-5; TRBD2 is a possible D gene (6 bases). Trimming pared 4 bases from V and 5 bases from J, leaving 11 bases between. The CDR3 runs 13 residues. Germline CDR1 and CDR2: SGHTA and FQGTGA. Here the CDR3 DNA reads TGTGCCAGCAGCTCAAGACTAGGGGAGACCCAGTACTTC. Its protein product is CASSSRLGETQYF.